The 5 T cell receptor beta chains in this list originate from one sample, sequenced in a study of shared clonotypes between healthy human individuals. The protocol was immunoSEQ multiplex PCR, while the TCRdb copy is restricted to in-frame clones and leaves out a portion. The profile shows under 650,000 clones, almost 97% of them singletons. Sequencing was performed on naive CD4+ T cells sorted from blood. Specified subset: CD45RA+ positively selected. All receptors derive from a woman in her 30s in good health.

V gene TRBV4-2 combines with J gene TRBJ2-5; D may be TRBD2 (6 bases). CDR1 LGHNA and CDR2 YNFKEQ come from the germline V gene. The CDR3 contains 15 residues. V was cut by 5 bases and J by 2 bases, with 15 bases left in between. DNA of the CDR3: TGTGCCAGCAGCAACCCGGGACTCCAGCAAGAGACCCAGTACTTC. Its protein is CASSNPGLQQETQYF.

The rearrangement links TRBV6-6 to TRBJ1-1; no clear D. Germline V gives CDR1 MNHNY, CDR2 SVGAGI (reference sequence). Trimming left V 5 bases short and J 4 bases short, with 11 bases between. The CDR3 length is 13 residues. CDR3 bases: TGTGCCAGCAGTACGAAGGAGGCCACTGAAGCTTTCTTT. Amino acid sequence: CASSTKEATEAFF.

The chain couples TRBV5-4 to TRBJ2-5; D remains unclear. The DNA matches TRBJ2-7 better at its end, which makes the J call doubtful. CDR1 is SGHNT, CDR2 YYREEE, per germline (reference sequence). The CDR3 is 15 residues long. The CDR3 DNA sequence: TGTGCCAGCAGCTACGATCTAAACCTTAACTACGAGCAGTACTTC. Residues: CASSYDLNLNYEQYF.

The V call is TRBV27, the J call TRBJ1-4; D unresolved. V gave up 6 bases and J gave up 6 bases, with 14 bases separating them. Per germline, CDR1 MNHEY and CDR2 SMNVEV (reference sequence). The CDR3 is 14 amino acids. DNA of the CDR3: TGTGCCAGCAGCCGACGGCCGTACGATGAAAAACTGTTTTTT. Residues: CASSRRPYDEKLFF.

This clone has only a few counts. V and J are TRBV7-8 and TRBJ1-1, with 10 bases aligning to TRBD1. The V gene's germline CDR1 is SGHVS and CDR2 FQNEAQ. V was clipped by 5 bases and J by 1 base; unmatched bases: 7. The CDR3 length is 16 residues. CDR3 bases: TGTGCCAGCAGCGAAGACAGGGGGCGCGGGAACACTGAAGCTTTCTTT. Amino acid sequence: CASSEDRGRGNTEAFF.